The 16 T cell receptor beta chains below were found in one sample sequenced in a study of shared T cell receptors in the human thymus. Data came from immunoSEQ multiplex PCR; TCRdb stores just in-frame clones and leaves some out. Counted here are some 700,000 clones, 85% to 90% occurring once; the ten biggest clones make up roughly 0.0097%. These data are also associated with another study on human thymus T cells.

Sequenced material: thymocytes. The source of these receptors is a boy in the first two years of life with a congenital heart defect.

The chain employs TRBV5-8 and TRBJ1-2; 7 nucleotides align to TRBD1. Germline CDR1 is SGHTS and CDR2 is YDEGEE. With V trimmed by 4 bases and J by 6 bases, 9 bases remained unmatched. This CDR3 comprises 14 residues. CDR3 amino acids: CASSPPGGTDGYTF. The CDR3 coding sequence is TGTGCCAGCAGCCCACCTGGGGGGACAGATGGCTACACCTTC. Complete variable domain (other parts from reference TRBV5-8 and TRBJ1-2): EAGVTQSPTHLIKTRGQQATLRCSPISGHTSVYWYQQALGLGLQFLLWYDEGEERNRGNFPPRFSGRQFPNYSSELNVNALELEDSALYLCASSPPGGTDGYTFGSGTRLTVV.

The chain uses TRBV28 and TRBJ1-2, with TRBD1 matching 8 bases. Germline V gene lookup returns CDR1 MDHEN and CDR2 SYDVKM. The CDR3 length is 14 residues. V trimming: 6 bases; J trimming: 7 bases; junction bases outside the gene matches: 10. The CDR3 bases are TGTGCCAGCAGGGGGCACGACAGGGGCCCTGGCTACACCTTC. Encoded protein: CASRGHDRGPGYTF.

This clone was observed a handful of times. The CDR3 sequence: CASSQDSRGEPPYEQYF. The CDR3 bases are TGCGCCAGCAGCCAAGATAGCAGGGGGGAACCTCCCTACGAGCAGTACTTC. The rearrangement links TRBV4-1 to TRBJ2-7; TRBD1 is a possible D gene (7 bases). Looked up from germline, CDR1 is MGHRA and CDR2 is YSYEKL. This CDR3 has 17 amino acids. Trimming shortened V by 0 bases and J by 2 bases, and 17 bases separated the two germline ends.

The chain combines TRBV27 with TRBJ1-5; TRBD1 matches 8 bases. The CDR3 consists of 14 residues. J gave up 7 bases and V 4 bases, and 6 bases lay outside the gene matches. CDR1 is MNHEY and CDR2 is SMNVEV in the germline V gene (reference sequence). CDR3: CASSSHRGEQPQHF. CDR3 sequence (DNA): TGTGCCAGCAGTTCCCACAGGGGGGAACAGCCCCAGCATTTT.

This clone was detected once. The rearrangement links TRBV30 to TRBJ1-4; D perhaps matches TRBD1 (6 bases). Germline lookup yields CDR1 GTSNPN and CDR2 SVGIG (reference sequence). The CDR3 has 13 residues. Trimming cost V 4 bases and J 8 bases, with 14 bases left between them. The CDR3 region is CAWTGAVGEKLFF. The CDR3, as DNA: TGTGCCTGGACAGGGGCAGTAGGAGAAAAACTGTTTTTT.

This chain uses TRBV28 with TRBJ2-7; 7 nucleotides align to TRBD1. CDR3 length equals 14 residues. Germline CDR1 is MDHEN and CDR2 is SYDVKM. V trimming: 5 bases; J trimming: 5 bases; junction bases outside the gene matches: 9. The CDR3 DNA reads as TGTGCCAGCAGTCCTCAGGGGGTCGTGAACGAGCAGTACTTC. Protein: CASSPQGVVNEQYF. The whole variable domain, filled in from reference TRBV28 and TRBJ2-7, reads DVKVTQSSRYLVKRTGEKVFLECVQDMDHENMFWYRQDPGLGLRLIYFSYDVKMKEKGDIPEGYSVSREKKERFSLILESASTNQTSMYLCASSPQGVVNEQYFGPGTRLTVT.

J is TRBJ1-5 and V is TRBV27; D ambiguous. V was pared by 9 bases and J by 0 bases, with 12 bases between. CDR3 length equals 14 residues. Germline-derived CDR1 and CDR2 are MNHEY and SMNVEV (reference sequence). This CDR3 reads CASTTVGSNQPQHF. CDR3 coding DNA: TGTGCCAGTACTACCGTGGGTAGCAATCAGCCCCAGCATTTT.

The genes are TRBV4-1 and TRBJ2-7; D is possibly TRBD2 (6 bases). Trimming took off 5 bases at V and 6 bases at J, with 26 bases between the two ends. Germline V gene lookup returns CDR1 MGHRA and CDR2 YSYEKL. The CDR3 length is 17 residues. The DNA for the CDR3 is TGCGCCAGCAGCGAGACTAGTTGGGGAGAGGACTCCCGCGAGCAGTACTTC. It encodes CASSETSWGEDSREQYF.

J is TRBJ2-7 and V is TRBV9, with 9 bases identical to TRBD2. The CDR3 is 14 amino acids. CDR1 SGDLS and CDR2 YYNGEE come from the germline V gene. Unmatched junction bases numbered 10, after V lost 7 bases and J lost 5 bases. The CDR3 here is CASGREGRFHEQYF. CDR3 sequence (DNA): TGTGCCAGCGGGCGGGAGGGCCGGTTCCACGAGCAGTACTTC.

The chain links TRBV5-5 to TRBJ1-2; a weak D match, TRBD1 (5 bases). The CDR3 consists of 15 residues. The germline V and J ends were trimmed by 1 base and 0 bases, with 10 bases remaining between them. Germline V gene sequence: CDR1 SGHKS, CDR2 YYEKEE (reference sequence). The CDR3 coding sequence is TGTGCCAGCAGCTTGCTTAGGGGCTCTAACTATGGCTACACCTTC. Its protein product is CASSLLRGSNYGYTF. Variable domain in full (rest from reference TRBV5-5 and TRBJ1-2): DAGVTQSPTHLIKTRGQQVTLRCSPISGHKSVSWYQQVLGQGPQFIFQYYEKEERGRGNFPDRFSARQFPNYSSELNVNALLLGDSALYLCASSLLRGSNYGYTFGSGTRLTVV.

The V gene is TRBV14, the J gene TRBJ1-4, with D possibly being TRBD1 (5 bases). The CDR3 contains 15 residues. Germline CDR1 SGHDN, CDR2 FVKESK. Trimming took off 4 bases at V and 6 bases at J, with 15 bases between the two ends. The CDR3 is CASSPSGGPDEKLFF. CDR3 in DNA: TGTGCCAGCAGCCCCTCGGGGGGTCCTGATGAAAAACTGTTTTTT.

The chain links TRBV7-2 to TRBJ2-5; 8 bases align to TRBD2. CDR1 is SGHTA, CDR2 FQGNSA, per germline. J gave up 3 bases and V 5 bases, and 14 bases lay outside the gene matches. This CDR3 comprises 17 residues. For the CDR3, the DNA is TGTGCCAGCAGCCAACGGGGGGGCGGGAGGTTCAAAGAGACCCAGTACTTC. Encoded protein: CASSQRGGGRFKETQYF.

The chain joins TRBV13 to TRBJ2-3; TRBD2 agrees at 14 bases. V lost 1 base, J lost 3 bases, and 6 bases stayed unmatched. Germline V gives CDR1 PRHDT, CDR2 FYEKMQ (reference sequence). The CDR3 consists of 18 residues. CDR3 nucleotides: TGTGCCAGCAGCTTAGTCTTCGGGACTAGCGGGAGAACAGATACGCAGTATTTT. Residues: CASSLVFGTSGRTDTQYF.

The chain joins TRBV7-8 to TRBJ2-3, with TRBD2 matching over 11 bases. The CDR3 length is 19 residues. The J segment lost 1 base and the V segment lost 6 bases, leaving 15 bases of the junction unmatched. Germline V gene data show CDR1 as SGHVS and CDR2 as FQNEAQ. This CDR3 is CASRPHHSGRAYGTDTQYF. CDR3 DNA: TGTGCCAGCAGACCCCACCATAGCGGGAGGGCCTATGGCACAGATACGCAGTATTTT. Full variable domain (outside the CDR3, taken from reference TRBV7-8 and TRBJ2-3): GAGVSQSPRYKVAKRGQDVALRCDPISGHVSLFWYQQALGQGPEFLTYFQNEAQLDKSGLPSDRFFAERPEGSVSTLKIQRTQQEDSAVYLCASRPHHSGRAYGTDTQYFGPGTRLTVL.

This sequence joins TRBV28 and TRBJ2-7, with TRBD2 identical over 11 bases. The trim removed 2 bases at V and 1 base at J, leaving 13 bases unmatched. Germline CDR1 is MDHEN and CDR2 is SYDVKM. The CDR3 is 19 amino acids. The CDR3 reads CASSLRHLLAGVGSYEQYF. The CDR3 DNA is TGTGCCAGCAGTTTACGACACCTACTAGCGGGAGTAGGGTCCTACGAGCAGTACTTC.

The gene calls are TRBV6-5 and TRBJ1-3; D ambiguous. Germline assignment: CDR1 MNHEY and CDR2 SVGAGI. Trimming shortened V by 5 bases and J by 4 bases, and 9 bases separated the two germline ends. CDR3 length equals 13 residues. In nucleotides, the CDR3 is TGTGCCAGCAGTCTCCACTCCGGAAACACCATATATTTT. Its translation is CASSLHSGNTIYF.